These T cell receptor beta chains were read from a single sample in a study of T cell changes during pregnancy in multiple sclerosis. TCRdb keeps only in-frame clones here, not all; method: immunoSEQ multiplex PCR. The sample includes around 62,000 clones, around 91% of them seen just once. The sequenced sample was peripheral blood, obtained in the second trimester of pregnancy. Every receptor here comes from a female donor in good health, enrolled as a control in a pregnancy study. Each CDR3 is given with its conserved first and last residue. The order of the fields is J gene, clone size, D gene, V gene, CDR3 DNA, CDR3 protein. A D gene is named only where the DNA matches it firmly. The listing skips clone size in some rows; elsewhere it reads once, few, many or a size class.

j_call: TRBJ2-5; clone_size: once; d_call: NA; v_call: TRBV5-1; cdr3_nt: TGCGCCAGCAGCACAGGTGGCCCGGGGACCCAGTACTTC; cdr3_aa: CASSTGGPGTQYF
j_call: TRBJ2-3; clone_size: NA; d_call: NA; v_call: TRBV4-1; cdr3_nt: TGCGCCAGCAGCCAAGATGAGAGTACGCAGTATTTT; cdr3_aa: CASSQDESTQYF
j_call: TRBJ2-2; clone_size: once; d_call: NA; v_call: TRBV7-9; cdr3_nt: TGTGCCAGCATCCCAAGGAGATCGACCGGGGAGCTGTTTTTT; cdr3_aa: CASIPRRSTGELFF
j_call: TRBJ1-1; clone_size: few; d_call: NA; v_call: TRBV6-4; cdr3_nt: TGTGCCAGCAGTGAGTCCTCGAACACTGAAGCTTTCTTT; cdr3_aa: CASSESSNTEAFF
j_call: TRBJ2-3; clone_size: NA; d_call: NA; v_call: TRBV4-1; cdr3_nt: TGCGCCAGCAGCCAAGAGCATTCCCGGGGGGATACGCAGTATTTT; cdr3_aa: CASSQEHSRGDTQYF
j_call: TRBJ2-2; clone_size: NA; d_call: TRBD2; v_call: TRBV25-1; cdr3_nt: TGTGCCAGCAGTGAAACGGGGGGATTAATCGCCGGGGAGCTGTTTTTT; cdr3_aa: CASSETGGLIAGELFF
j_call: TRBJ2-4; clone_size: NA; d_call: NA; v_call: TRBV4-1; cdr3_nt: TGCGCCAGCAGCCAAGAAGGAGCGCCCCCGATTCAGTACTTC; cdr3_aa: CASSQEGAPPIQYF
j_call: TRBJ1-5; clone_size: NA; d_call: TRBD1; v_call: TRBV27; cdr3_nt: TGTGCCAGCAGTTTATCTTTTAATGGGGACAGGTTCAATCAGCCCCAGCATTTT; cdr3_aa: CASSLSFNGDRFNQPQHF
j_call: TRBJ2-3; clone_size: NA; d_call: NA; v_call: TRBV19; cdr3_nt: TGTGCCAGTAGAGGCAGGGCCACAGATACGCAGTATTTT; cdr3_aa: CASRGRATDTQYF
j_call: TRBJ1-6; clone_size: once; d_call: TRBD1; v_call: TRBV5-5; cdr3_nt: TGTGCCAGCAGCTTCCGGGACAGATATAATTCACCCCTCCACTTT; cdr3_aa: CASSFRDRYNSPLHF